The next 29 T cell receptor beta chains were all read from a single sample in a study of shared clonotypes between healthy human individuals. This table comes from immunoSEQ multiplex PCR, and its TCRdb copy is limited to in-frame clones, with some not included. The table has 2 million to 2.5 million clones, just under 95% seen once. Specimen: naive CD4+ T cells from PBMCs. Subset described: CD45RA+ positively selected. The receptors were gathered from a man aged 18 to 30 in good health. Some clones in this sample may be carry-over from other donors' samples.

On this clone: The sample contains more than one DNA sequence encoding this CDR3. The chain links TRBV7-9 to TRBJ2-7; 8 bases agree with TRBD2. The V and J ends lost 3 bases and 0 bases, in that order; junction bases with no gene match: 1. The CDR3 length is 14 residues. The germline V gene has CDR1 SEHNR and CDR2 FQNEAQ (reference sequence). CDR3 region: CASSLAGGSYEQYF. The CDR3 DNA follows: TGTGCCAGCAGCTTGGCGGGAGGCTCCTACGAGCAGTACTTC.

Only one count was recorded for this clone. The chain has TRBV20-1 and TRBJ1-1; D is undetermined. In germline, CDR1 is DFQATT, CDR2 SNEGSKA (reference sequence). V was cut by 8 bases and J by 5 bases, with 9 bases left in between. The CDR3 loop spans 10 amino acids. CDR3 protein: CSFGGTEAFF. In DNA form, the CDR3 reads TGCAGTTTTGGAGGGACTGAAGCTTTCTTT.

The chain is built from TRBV7-9 and TRBJ2-1, with TRBD2 identical over 8 bases. The V gene's germline CDR1 is SEHNR and CDR2 FQNEAQ (reference sequence). The CDR3 contains 16 residues. J was trimmed by 2 bases and V by 5 bases; bases with no gene match: 8. The CDR3 sequence: CASSRLAGGTYNEQFF. The CDR3 DNA is TGTGCCAGCAGCAGACTCGCGGGAGGTACCTACAATGAGCAGTTCTTC.

The J gene is TRBJ2-2, the V gene TRBV19, with 11 bases aligning to TRBD2. This CDR3 has 20 residues. The V gene's germline CDR1 is LNHDA and CDR2 SQIVND (reference sequence). Unmatched junction bases numbered 16, after V lost 6 bases and J lost 1 base. This CDR3 reads CASSPVVASGRPMNTGELFF. For the CDR3, the DNA is TGTGCCAGTAGCCCGGTTGTAGCTAGCGGGAGGCCAATGAACACCGGGGAGCTGTTTTTT. Combining the CDR3 with reference TRBV19 and TRBJ2-2 gives the whole variable domain DGGITQSPKYLFRKEGQNVTLSCEQNLNHDAMYWYRQDPGQGLRLIYYSQIVNDFQKGDIAEGYSVSREKKESFPLTVTSAQKNPTAFYLCASSPVVASGRPMNTGELFFGEGSRLTVL.

The chain employs TRBV5-1 and TRBJ1-3; 9 positions agree with TRBD1. In germline, CDR1 is SGHRS, CDR2 YFSETQ. V lost 2 bases to trimming and J lost 0 bases; unmatched junction nucleotides: 3. CDR3 length equals 16 residues. CDR3 sequence: CASSLTTGGSGNTIYF. CDR3 DNA sequence: TGCGCCAGCAGCTTAACGACAGGGGGCTCTGGAAACACCATATATTTT.

The rearrangement uses TRBV14 and TRBJ2-3; 10 bases map to TRBD1. The length of the CDR3 is 16 residues. V gave up 6 bases and J gave up 2 bases; unmatched junction bases: 8. Per the germline V gene, CDR1 is SGHDN and CDR2 is FVKESK. The CDR3, as DNA: TGTGCCAGCAGTCAGGTGGGACAGGGGAACACAGATACGCAGTATTTT. Protein product: CASSQVGQGNTDTQYF.

This rearrangement joins TRBV4-1 to TRBJ2-5; 8 bases are shared with TRBD1. CDR1 and CDR2 (germline): MGHRA, YSYEKL. The CDR3 extends over 15 amino acids. V was pared by 5 bases and J by 5 bases, with 10 bases of the junction left unmatched. The CDR3 DNA sequence: TGCGCCAGCAGCTCCCCGAGCCGGGACAGGGAGACCCAGTACTTC. As protein: CASSSPSRDRETQYF.

This sequence joins TRBV28 and TRBJ1-2; D unclear. In germline, CDR1 is MDHEN, CDR2 SYDVKM. The CDR3 consists of 13 residues. V lost 6 bases, J lost 3 bases, and 11 bases lay in between. CDR3: CASRRGLDYGYTF. Written as DNA, the CDR3 is TGTGCCAGCAGGAGAGGGCTTGACTATGGCTACACCTTC.

The CDR3 here is CASSSTGSRAGNTIYF. The CDR3 DNA sequence: TGTGCCAGCAGTAGTACAGGGTCCAGAGCTGGAAACACCATATATTTT. V usage is TRBV2 and J usage is TRBJ1-3; tentatively, D is TRBD1 (6 bases). V lost 5 bases to trimming and J lost 2 bases, with 16 bases between them. Germline lookup yields CDR1 SNHLY and CDR2 FYNNEI. The CDR3 spans 16 residues.

This chain uses TRBV10-2 with TRBJ2-7; TRBD2 matches at 14 bases. This CDR3 region has 14 residues. V lost 5 bases, J lost 6 bases, and 3 bases stayed unmatched. Germline V gives CDR1 WSHSY, CDR2 SAAADI. CDR3 nucleotides: TGCGCCAGCAGTAGGACTAGCGGGAGGCCCGAGCAGTACTTC. It encodes CASSRTSGRPEQYF.

The J gene is TRBJ2-7, the V gene TRBV9, with D perhaps TRBD1 (6 bases). V dropped 3 bases and J dropped 2 bases, with 12 bases sitting between them. This CDR3 has 14 residues. Germline CDR1 reads SGDLS; CDR2 reads YYNGEE. CDR3 nucleotide sequence: TGTGCCAGCAGCGAGACAGGACAGACCTACGAGCAGTACTTC. Its translation: CASSETGQTYEQYF.

This clone was seen more than once but under ten times. This chain links TRBV9 with TRBJ2-1, with D perhaps matching TRBD1 (5 bases). This CDR3 comprises 15 residues. Germline CDR1 reads SGDLS; CDR2 reads YYNGEE. V was pared by 2 bases and J by 0 bases, with 9 bases between. The CDR3 nucleotides are TGTGCCAGCAGCGTGGACATGAGCTCCTACAATGAGCAGTTCTTC. This codes for CASSVDMSSYNEQFF. The full variable domain, rest sourced from reference TRBV9 and TRBJ2-1, is DSGVTQTPKHLITATGQRVTLRCSPRSGDLSVYWYQQSLDQGLQFLIQYYNGEERAKGNILERFSAQQFPDLHSELNLSSLELGDSALYFCASSVDMSSYNEQFFGPGTRLTVL.

The chain combines TRBV9 with TRBJ2-5, with 8 bases matching TRBD2. CDR1 and CDR2 (germline): SGDLS, YYNGEE. The CDR3 totals 13 residues. V lost 4 bases to trimming and J lost 2 bases; unmatched junction nucleotides: 1. The CDR3 reads CASSRGGQETQYF. CDR3 nucleotide sequence: TGTGCCAGCAGCCGGGGGGGGCAAGAGACCCAGTACTTC.

The chain uses TRBV30 and TRBJ1-2; no firm D call. V lost 1 base and J 7 bases, leaving 4 bases between the germline ends. The germline V gene encodes CDR1 GTSNPN and CDR2 SVGIG (reference sequence). CDR3 size: 10 residues. The CDR3 DNA sequence: TGTGCCTGGAGTGAGGTTGGCTACACCTTC. Amino acids: CAWSEVGYTF.

The V and J genes are TRBV6-4 and TRBJ2-1, with TRBD1 matching over 7 bases. Germline V gene sequence: CDR1 MRHNA, CDR2 SNTAGT. The CDR3 contains 15 residues. Trimming cost V 6 bases and J 0 bases; bases outside gene matches: 5. The CDR3 DNA is TGTGCCAGCAGAAGACAGGGCTTCTCCTACAATGAGCAGTTCTTC. This gives the protein CASRRQGFSYNEQFF.

This clone is a singleton in its sample. The chain uses TRBV7-9 and TRBJ2-1; no definite D call. The CDR3 is 14 amino acids. The V and J ends lost 1 base and 6 bases respectively, with 10 bases between them. Germline loops: CDR1 SEHNR, CDR2 FQNEAQ (reference sequence). CDR3 amino acids: CASSLGRSSNEQFF. CDR3 nucleotide sequence: TGTGCCAGCAGCTTAGGTCGGTCTAGCAATGAGCAGTTCTTC.

This clone was detected once. The rearrangement links TRBV10-3 to TRBJ2-7; unclear D gene. The CDR3 totals 12 residues. The V gene's germline CDR1 is ENHRY and CDR2 SYGVKD. V lost 7 bases, J lost 6 bases, and 13 bases lay in between. In DNA, the CDR3 is TGTGCCATCACCGGTGGCTTGCCCGAGCAGTACTTC. This encodes CAITGGLPEQYF.

In DNA form, the CDR3 reads TGCGGCGGGACTAGCGGGAGTGGGGAGCAGTACTTC. This encodes CGGTSGSGEQYF. The chain employs TRBV29-1 and TRBJ2-7; TRBD2 agrees at 14 bases. The CDR3 spans 12 residues. The germline gives CDR1 SQVTM, CDR2 ANQGSEA.

The V call is TRBV15, the J call TRBJ1-3, with D possibly being TRBD1 (6 bases). The CDR3 consists of 17 residues. Trimming left V 0 bases short and J 2 bases short, with 14 bases between. Germline CDR1 LNHNV, CDR2 YYDKDF (reference sequence). In DNA, the CDR3 is TGTGCCACCAGCAGAGATTTCGGCAGGGGAGCTGGAAACACCATATATTTT. Residues: CATSRDFGRGAGNTIYF.

This chain uses TRBV6-1 with TRBJ2-4; 11 bases agree with TRBD1. The CDR3 has 15 residues. Germline-derived CDR1 and CDR2 are MNHNS and SASEGT. The V and J ends lost 4 bases and 7 bases, in that order; junction bases with no gene match: 6. This CDR3 is CASSGTGGRINIQYF. The CDR3 nucleotides read TGTGCCAGCAGTGGGACAGGGGGCAGGATTAACATTCAGTACTTC.

CDR3 DNA: TGTGCCAGCAGCCGGTTACGGGGTGAAGCTTTCTTT. It encodes CASSRLRGEAFF. The chain couples TRBV5-6 to TRBJ1-1; D is uncertain. The V end was cut by 4 bases, the J end by 7 bases, with 11 bases between. The CDR3 consists of 12 residues. Per germline, CDR1 SGHDT and CDR2 YYEEEE.

Here the CDR3 reads CASRQTGVETEAFF. DNA of the CDR3: TGCGCCAGCAGGCAGACAGGGGTGGAGACTGAAGCTTTCTTT. The chain joins TRBV5-1 to TRBJ1-1; the match to TRBD1 covers 8 bases. The germline V gene encodes CDR1 SGHRS and CDR2 YFSETQ. This CDR3 has 14 amino acids. The ends lost 5 bases at V and 5 bases at J; junction bases unmatched: 8.

The chain joins TRBV27 to TRBJ2-1, with a weak D call TRBD2 (5 bases). Trimming left V 6 bases short and J 0 bases short, with 12 bases between. Germline assignment: CDR1 MNHEY and CDR2 SMNVEV (reference sequence). This CDR3 is built from 15 residues. The CDR3 here is CASSVGLSSYNEQFF. The CDR3 nucleotides are TGTGCCAGCAGCGTAGGACTTAGCTCCTACAATGAGCAGTTCTTC.

The V and J genes are TRBV5-4 and TRBJ1-1; 10 bases line up with TRBD1. Germline-derived CDR1 and CDR2 are SGHNT and YYREEE (reference sequence). CDR3 length equals 12 residues. The J segment lost 11 bases and the V segment lost 4 bases, leaving 5 bases of the junction unmatched. CDR3 nucleotide sequence: TGTGCCAGCAGCCTCGGGACAGGGGAGGCTTTCTTT. Translating it yields CASSLGTGEAFF. The complete variable domain, with remaining parts taken from reference TRBV5-4 and TRBJ1-1, reads ETGVTQSPTHLIKTRGQQVTLRCSSQSGHNTVSWYQQALGQGPQFIFQYYREEENGRGNFPPRFSGLQFPNYSSELNVNALELDDSALYLCASSLGTGEAFFGQGTRLTVV.

This chain joins TRBV4-2 and TRBJ2-1; 9 positions agree with TRBD2. The CDR3 is 16 amino acids. The germline V gene has CDR1 LGHNA and CDR2 YNFKEQ. V shed 0 bases and J 6 bases; nucleotides not matched to a gene: 6. The CDR3 DNA reads as TGTGCCAGCAGCCAAGACCCTAGCGGGGCCCTCAATGAGCAGTTCTTC. Protein product: CASSQDPSGALNEQFF.

Here the CDR3 DNA reads TGTGCCAGCAGCTTCAGACAGGCACTCTATGGCTACACCTTC. This gives the protein CASSFRQALYGYTF. This sequence joins TRBV5-6 and TRBJ1-2; tentative D call: TRBD1 (6 bases). Trimming stripped 2 bases from V and 4 bases from J, with 12 bases between. The CDR3 runs to 14 residues. Germline V gene lookup returns CDR1 SGHDT and CDR2 YYEEEE.

This chain joins TRBV5-1 and TRBJ2-5; 11 positions match TRBD2. CDR3 length equals 19 residues. Germline assignment: CDR1 SGHRS and CDR2 YFSETQ. Germline trimming cut 1 base from V and 3 bases from J; bases unmatched to any gene: 14. Written as DNA, the CDR3 is TGCGCCAGCAGCTTGAAAGGGCTAGCGGGAGGACGGGGAGAAGAGACCCAGTACTTC. Protein product: CASSLKGLAGGRGEETQYF.

The chain combines TRBV2 with TRBJ2-2; 9 bases line up with TRBD1. The V segment lost 0 bases and the J segment 3 bases; nucleotides outside the gene matches: 14. Per the germline V gene, CDR1 is SNHLY and CDR2 is FYNNEI. The CDR3 has 20 amino acids. Here the CDR3 reads CASSEAQYRGPNSYTGELFF. The CDR3 DNA reads TGTGCCAGCAGTGAAGCGCAGTACAGGGGGCCCAATTCCTACACCGGGGAGCTGTTTTTT.

The chain is built from TRBV7-9 and TRBJ2-4, with D maybe TRBD2 (5 bases). The CDR3 contains 19 residues. Trimming took off 2 bases at V and 3 bases at J, with 23 bases between the two ends. Germline V gives CDR1 SEHNR, CDR2 FQNEAQ (reference sequence). The CDR3 coding sequence is TGTGCCAGCAGCTTATATTACTGGGGAAGGGAGAGAAACAAAAACATTCAGTACTTC. It codes for CASSLYYWGRERNKNIQYF.